Below, 25 T cell receptor beta chains from the same sample are listed, as sequenced in a study of regulatory T cells in long-lasting Graves disease. The time point here: persistent/refractory GD, antithyroid drugs over 5 years with positive TRAb. The TCR library was made from RNA extracted from PBMCs. Arm-PCR of CDR3 regions with iRepertoire HTBI primers generated TCR beta libraries. TCRdb independently ran MiXCR on the multiplex PCR reads; one entry per CDR3 protein. The sample contains about 470,000 distinct CDR3 sequences, under 25% of which appear only once. The specimen was peripheral blood mononuclear cells (PBMCs), collected when the disease was refractory, from a patient treated with antithyroid drugs. All receptors come from a female donor with Graves disease.

CDR3 sequence: CSAEGERGEGYEQYF. CDR3 DNA sequence: TGCAGTGCTGAGGGAGAGAGAGGGGAGGGCTACGAGCAGTACTTC. The chain employs TRBV20-1 and TRBJ2-7; 7 nucleotides match TRBD2. The V segment lost 5 bases and the J segment 3 bases; nucleotides outside the gene matches: 13. The CDR3 is made up of 15 amino acids. Germline V lookup: CDR1 DFQATT, CDR2 SNEGSKA (reference sequence).

At least ten counts were recorded for this clonotype. The V call is TRBV7-6, the J call TRBJ2-7, with D tentatively TRBD1 (5 bases). This CDR3 has 16 amino acids. Looked up from germline, CDR1 is SGHVS and CDR2 is FNYEAQ. V shed 5 bases and J shed 0 bases, with 17 bases lying between them. The CDR3 here is CASSPFLATASYEQYF. CDR3 in DNA: TGTGCCAGCAGCCCGTTTTTGGCGACAGCCTCCTACGAGCAGTACTTC.

The chain employs TRBV7-9 and TRBJ1-6; tentative D call: TRBD1 (6 bases). The CDR3 spans 14 residues. Germline V gene sequence: CDR1 SEHNR, CDR2 FQNEAQ (reference sequence). The germline V and J ends were trimmed by 3 bases and 10 bases, with 13 bases remaining between them. CDR3 sequence: CASSLAGEGSPLHF. DNA of the CDR3: TGTGCCAGCAGCTTGGCAGGGGAAGGATCACCCCTCCACTTT.

V usage is TRBV6-1 and J usage is TRBJ1-2, with D possibly TRBD1 on 5 matching bases. Deletions cut 5 bases from V and 0 bases from J, with 10 bases between. The CDR3 sequence is 14 residues long. From germline, CDR1 is MNHNS and CDR2 SASEGT. The CDR3 protein is CASSQGFSNYGYTF. CDR3 in DNA: TGTGCCAGCAGTCAGGGTTTTTCTAACTATGGCTACACCTTC.

This clonotype was seen more than once but under ten times. A read error may explain this, as a much larger clone is one base away. This rearrangement joins TRBV2 to TRBJ1-4, with D possibly being TRBD1 (5 bases). The length of the CDR3 is 17 residues. Germline V gives CDR1 SNHLY, CDR2 FYNNEI. The CDR3 DNA reads as TGTGCCAGCAGTGCCTTCATTGCCGGCAGGGCAAATGAAGAACTGTTTTTT. Its translation is CASSAFIAGRANEELFF.

About this clonotype: A much larger clone is a single base away; this may be a read error. V gene TRBV7-3 combines with J gene TRBJ2-7; 7 bases agree with TRBD1. This CDR3 spans 16 amino acids. CDR1 is SGHTA, CDR2 FQGTGA, per germline. The chain's CDR3 is CTSSSTSGTDAYEQYF. CDR3 DNA: TGTACCAGCAGCTCGACCTCCGGGACAGATGCCTACGAGCAGTACTTC.

This clonotype was found a few times. The rearrangement joins TRBV2 to TRBJ2-1, with D unclear. Trimming removed 6 bases from V and 4 bases from J, with 22 bases in between. Per germline, CDR1 SNHLY and CDR2 FYNNEI. CDR3 length: 17 residues. CDR3 DNA: TGTGCCAGCAGCGCCTCTTACAGCGCCTTAGGGTACAATGAGCAGTTCTTC. Protein sequence: CASSASYSALGYNEQFF.

V and J are TRBV13 and TRBJ2-7; D remains ambiguous. The CDR3 length is 12 residues. Deletions cut 3 bases from V and 6 bases from J, with 9 bases between. Germline CDR1 reads PRHDT; CDR2 reads FYEKMQ (reference sequence). CDR3 residues: CASSFVLAEQYF. As DNA, the CDR3 is TGTGCCAGCAGCTTTGTCCTGGCCGAGCAGTACTTC.

This chain connects TRBV5-1 to TRBJ1-2, with D maybe TRBD1 (5 bases). Germline-derived CDR1 and CDR2 are SGHRS and YFSETQ. V lost 0 bases and J 4 bases, leaving 13 bases between the germline ends. This CDR3 spans 15 amino acids. The CDR3 loop is CASSLAVGRAYGYTF. The CDR3 bases are TGCGCCAGCAGCTTGGCCGTGGGCAGGGCCTATGGCTACACCTTC.

This clonotype was seen at least ten times. The V gene is TRBV6-1, the J gene TRBJ2-7; 11 bases agree with TRBD1. CDR3 length equals 16 residues. The germline gives CDR1 MNHNS, CDR2 SASEGT. The junction had 9 bases not matched to a gene; V was cut back by 2 bases and J by 6 bases. The CDR3 protein is CASSESFGQGAFEQYF. CDR3 DNA sequence: TGTGCCAGCAGTGAAAGTTTTGGACAGGGGGCTTTCGAGCAGTACTTC.

This clonotype has only a few counts. The rearrangement joins TRBV7-9 to TRBJ2-5; D possibly corresponds to TRBD2 (5 bases). Germline V gives CDR1 SEHNR, CDR2 FQNEAQ (reference sequence). The CDR3 has 14 amino acids. The V end was cut by 6 bases, the J end by 3 bases, with 14 bases between. The chain's CDR3 is CASRSGEYEETQYF. DNA for the CDR3: TGTGCCAGCAGATCTGGGGAGTATGAAGAGACCCAGTACTTC.

There are many counts of this clonotype. The rearrangement joins TRBV28 to TRBJ1-2; possible D gene TRBD1, 6 bases. V lost 4 bases, J lost 4 bases, and 13 bases lay in between. This CDR3 has 14 amino acids. The V gene's germline CDR1 is MDHEN and CDR2 SYDVKM. The chain's CDR3 is CASSSPGTIYGYTF. CDR3 nucleotide sequence: TGTGCCAGCAGTTCCCCCGGGACAATCTATGGCTACACCTTC.

The table lists this clonotype with many counts. This chain joins TRBV7-8 and TRBJ2-7; D is unclear. Deletions cut 4 bases from V and 5 bases from J, with 9 bases between. CDR1 is SGHVS, CDR2 FQNEAQ, per germline. The CDR3 covers 12 residues. As DNA, the CDR3 is TGTGCCAGCAGCTCCTATGAGCACGAGCAGTACTTC. Translated: CASSSYEHEQYF.

This chain connects TRBV9 to TRBJ2-7; 9 bases agree with TRBD2. Germline V lookup: CDR1 SGDLS, CDR2 YYNGEE. The CDR3 contains 13 residues. V dropped 0 bases and J dropped 6; count of bases not matched to a gene: 1. In nucleotides, the CDR3 is TGTGCCAGCAGCGTAGAACTAGCGGGCGAGCAGTACTTC. Amino acid sequence: CASSVELAGEQYF. Filled out from reference TRBV9 and TRBJ2-7, the complete variable domain reads DSGVTQTPKHLITATGQRVTLRCSPRSGDLSVYWYQQSLDQGLQFLIQYYNGEERAKGNILERFSAQQFPDLHSELNLSSLELGDSALYFCASSVELAGEQYFGPGTRLTVT.

The J gene is TRBJ2-5, the V gene TRBV27, with TRBD1 matching over 11 bases. CDR3 length: 13 amino acids. V shed 6 bases, J shed 5 bases, and the junction held 2 bases outside the gene matches. Germline CDR1 reads MNHEY; CDR2 reads SMNVEV (reference sequence). The CDR3 DNA reads TGTGCCAGCAGCGGACAGGGGGCTGAGACCCAGTACTTC. As protein: CASSGQGAETQYF.

This clonotype came up once. The V call is TRBV6-4, the J call TRBJ2-7; TRBD2 matches 7 bases. CDR1 is MRHNA and CDR2 is SNTAGT in the germline V gene. This CDR3 contains 15 residues. The ends lost 5 bases at V and 2 bases at J; junction bases unmatched: 9. The CDR3 loop reads CASSPRGDGTYEQYF. CDR3 DNA: TGTGCCAGCAGTCCCCGGGGGGACGGGACCTACGAGCAGTACTTC.

This clonotype was found many times. The chain combines TRBV28 with TRBJ1-5; a weak D match, TRBD1 (6 bases). Per germline, CDR1 MDHEN and CDR2 SYDVKM. V was shortened by 3 bases and J by 1 base, with 10 bases between the two germline ends. The CDR3 sequence is 15 residues long. The CDR3 DNA is TGTGCCAGCAGTTTTGAGGGGGGAAGCAATCAGCCCCAGCATTTT. Its translation is CASSFEGGSNQPQHF.

There are many counts of this clonotype. The chain uses TRBV6-1 and TRBJ2-7; TRBD1 agrees at 9 bases. The CDR3 is 19 amino acids. CDR1 is MNHNS and CDR2 is SASEGT in the germline V gene. J lost 9 bases, V lost 5 bases, and 26 bases had no gene match. The CDR3 sequence: CASSHLRGQGTRRVDPQYF. The CDR3 coding sequence is TGTGCCAGCAGTCATCTTAGGGGACAGGGCACGCGCAGGGTGGACCCGCAGTACTTC.

The chain employs TRBV7-3 and TRBJ1-5; TRBD1 matches at 12 bases. V shed 0 bases and J 5 bases; nucleotides not matched to a gene: 11. This CDR3 is built from 19 residues. Germline V gene lookup returns CDR1 SGHTA and CDR2 FQGTGA. CDR3 DNA sequence: TGTGCCAGCAGCTTAACGTCGGGGACAGGGGGCTGTTTACATCAGCCCCAGCATTTT. This gives the protein CASSLTSGTGGCLHQPQHF.

This clonotype was detected a few times. V gene TRBV7-9 combines with J gene TRBJ1-6, with 7 bases matching TRBD1. CDR3 length equals 15 residues. Germline assignment: CDR1 SEHNR and CDR2 FQNEAQ (reference sequence). The V gene end was trimmed by 3 bases and the J gene end by 5 bases; junction bases not matched to a gene: 4. CDR3 in amino acids: CASSFEGADNSPLHF. The CDR3 coding sequence is TGTGCCAGCAGCTTTGAGGGGGCGGATAATTCACCCCTCCACTTT.

The rearrangement links TRBV6-5 to TRBJ2-7, with 7 positions matching TRBD1. Germline V gives CDR1 MNHEY, CDR2 SVGAGI. The CDR3 has 15 amino acids. Trimming took 2 bases from V and 2 from J; bases not matched to a gene: 6. The CDR3 reads CASSYRGGWAYEQYF. The CDR3 nucleotides read TGTGCCAGCAGTTACCGAGGGGGCTGGGCCTACGAGCAGTACTTC.

There are many counts of this clonotype. V is TRBV12-3 or TRBV12-4 and J is TRBJ1-3, with 8 bases fitting TRBD1. This CDR3 is 15 amino acids long. Germline trimming cut 5 bases from V and 2 bases from J; bases unmatched to any gene: 5. The CDR3 nucleotides read TGTGCCAGCAGTCCCCGGACAGGGACTGGAAACACCATATATTTT. Amino acids: CASSPRTGTGNTIYF.

The V call is TRBV6-1, the J call TRBJ2-1, with 7 nucleotides matching TRBD2. Trimming cost V 0 bases and J 8 bases; bases outside gene matches: 7. The germline CDR1 and CDR2 sequences are MNHNS and SASEGT. The CDR3 extends over 15 amino acids. Here the CDR3 DNA reads TGTGCCAGCAGTGAAGCTGGCGGGAGTGTCTATGAGCAGTTCTTC. Protein: CASSEAGGSVYEQFF.

This clonotype was found a few times. The rearrangement links TRBV4-1 to TRBJ1-2; unclear D gene. V dropped 0 bases and J dropped 1 base, with 12 bases sitting between them. The CDR3 runs 16 residues. Germline V gene lookup returns CDR1 MGHRA and CDR2 YSYEKL. The CDR3 bases are TGCGCCAGCAGCCAAGACGCGAGGGAAATTAACTATGGCTACACCTTC. Its translation is CASSQDAREINYGYTF.

This clonotype was recorded a few times. The chain links TRBV7-2 to TRBJ1-1; a weak D match, TRBD1 (6 bases). Trimming stripped 2 bases from V and 4 bases from J, with 11 bases between. From germline, CDR1 is SGHTA and CDR2 FQGNSA. The CDR3 covers 14 residues. The CDR3 DNA is TGTGCCAGCAGCTTACCCTGGACAGCCACTGAAGCTTTCTTT. Residues: CASSLPWTATEAFF.